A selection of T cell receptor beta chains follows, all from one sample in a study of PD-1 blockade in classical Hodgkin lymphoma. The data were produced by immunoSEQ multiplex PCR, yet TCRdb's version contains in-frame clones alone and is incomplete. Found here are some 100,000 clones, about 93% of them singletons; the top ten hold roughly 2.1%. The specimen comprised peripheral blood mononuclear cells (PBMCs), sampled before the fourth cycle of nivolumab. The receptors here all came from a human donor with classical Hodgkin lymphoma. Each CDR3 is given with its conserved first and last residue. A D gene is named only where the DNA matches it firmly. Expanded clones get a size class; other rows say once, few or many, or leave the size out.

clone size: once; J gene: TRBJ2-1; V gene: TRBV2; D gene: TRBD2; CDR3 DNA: TGTGCCAGCAGTGAAACTAGCGAGTACAATGAGCAGTTCTTC; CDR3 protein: CASSETSEYNEQFF
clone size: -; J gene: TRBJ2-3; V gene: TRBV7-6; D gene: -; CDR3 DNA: TGTGCCAGCAGCTTAGGGTATCGAGACAGAAGCACAGATACGCAGTATTTT; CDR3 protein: CASSLGYRDRSTDTQYF
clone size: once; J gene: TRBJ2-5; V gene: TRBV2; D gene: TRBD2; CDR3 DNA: TGTGCCAGCAGTGAAGCGCTTTTTAGCGGGAGATTCCAAGAGACCCAGTACTTC; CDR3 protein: CASSEALFSGRFQETQYF
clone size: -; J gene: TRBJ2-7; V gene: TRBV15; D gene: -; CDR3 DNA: TGTGCCACCAGCAGAGATACGAACGTTAACGAGCAGTACTTC; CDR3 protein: CATSRDTNVNEQYF
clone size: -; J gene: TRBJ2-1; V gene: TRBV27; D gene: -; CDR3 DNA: TGTGCCAGCAGTCTAAAGGGGGACAATGAGCAGTTCTTC; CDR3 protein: CASSLKGDNEQFF
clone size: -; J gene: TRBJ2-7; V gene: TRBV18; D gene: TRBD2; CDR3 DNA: TGTGCCAGCTCACCGGGACTAGCGGGAGAGGGATCCTACGAGCAGTACTTC; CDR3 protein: CASSPGLAGEGSYEQYF
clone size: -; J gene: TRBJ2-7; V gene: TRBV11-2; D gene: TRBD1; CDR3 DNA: TGTGCCAGCAGCAAATTCACCGGGACAGTTTCCTACGAGCAGTACTTC; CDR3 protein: CASSKFTGTVSYEQYF
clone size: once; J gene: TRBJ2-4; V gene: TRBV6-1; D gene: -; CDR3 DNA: TGTGCCAGCAGTGAAGCGCGCGGTATAGCCAAAAACATTCAGTACTTC; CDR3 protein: CASSEARGIAKNIQYF
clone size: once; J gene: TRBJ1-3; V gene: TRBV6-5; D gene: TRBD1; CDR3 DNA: TGTGCCAGCAGAGGGGGCAGCATTGGAAACACCATATATTTT; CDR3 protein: CASRGGSIGNTIYF
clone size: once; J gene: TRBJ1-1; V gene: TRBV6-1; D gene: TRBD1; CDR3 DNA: TGTGCCAGCAGAGACAGGGGAAACTCTGAAGCTTTCTTT; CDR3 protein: CASRDRGNSEAFF
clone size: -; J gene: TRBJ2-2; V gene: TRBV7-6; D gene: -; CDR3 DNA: TGTGCCAGCAGCTTAGTTAACGGAGAGCTGTTTTTT; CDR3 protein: CASSLVNGELFF
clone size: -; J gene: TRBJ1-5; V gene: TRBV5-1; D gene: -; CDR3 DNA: TGCGCCAGCAGCTTGGTTCCGGGGGTCAATCAGCCCCAGCATTTT; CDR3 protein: CASSLVPGVNQPQHF
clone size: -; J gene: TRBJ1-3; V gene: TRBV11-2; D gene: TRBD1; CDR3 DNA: TGTGCCAGCAGCTTAGGTCAGGGGGCAAGAGGAAACACCATATATTTT; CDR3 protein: CASSLGQGARGNTIYF
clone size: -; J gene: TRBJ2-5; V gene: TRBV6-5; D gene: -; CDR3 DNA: TGTGCCAGCAGTCGTCAAGAGACCCAGTACTTC; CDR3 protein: CASSRQETQYF
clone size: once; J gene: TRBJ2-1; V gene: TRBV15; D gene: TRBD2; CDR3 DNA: TGTGCCACCAGCAGACATCTAGCGGGAGTAGTCGAGCAGTTCTTC; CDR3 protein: CATSRHLAGVVEQFF
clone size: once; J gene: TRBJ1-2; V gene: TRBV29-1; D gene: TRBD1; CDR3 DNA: TGCAGCGTGGCTCAGGGGGCGTGGGGCTACACCTTC; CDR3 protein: CSVAQGAWGYTF
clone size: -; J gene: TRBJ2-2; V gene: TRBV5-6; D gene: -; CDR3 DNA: TGTGCCAGCAGCTTGATCAGCGGCACCGGGGAGCTGTTTTTT; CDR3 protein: CASSLISGTGELFF
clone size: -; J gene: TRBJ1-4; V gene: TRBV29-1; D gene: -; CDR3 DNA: TGCGTGGGGGACCGGAATGAAAAACTGTTTTTT; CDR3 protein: CVGDRNEKLFF
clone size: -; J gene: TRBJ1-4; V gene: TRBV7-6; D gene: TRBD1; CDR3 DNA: TGTGCCAGCAGCCTACTCAGGGGGACTAATGAAAAACTGTTTTTT; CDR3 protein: CASSLLRGTNEKLFF
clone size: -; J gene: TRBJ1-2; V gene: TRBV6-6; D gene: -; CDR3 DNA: TGTGCCAGCAGTCCCCTCGGGGGATTCGGCTACACCTTC; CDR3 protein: CASSPLGGFGYTF
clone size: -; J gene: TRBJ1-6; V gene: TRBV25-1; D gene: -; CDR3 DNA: TGTGCCAGCAGTGATACGGGCCATTCACCCCTCCACTTT; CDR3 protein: CASSDTGHSPLHF
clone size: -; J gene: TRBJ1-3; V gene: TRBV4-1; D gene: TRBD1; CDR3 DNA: TGCGCCAGCAGCCAGACGCCTGGACAGGGAGCTGGAAACACCATATATTTT; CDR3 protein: CASSQTPGQGAGNTIYF
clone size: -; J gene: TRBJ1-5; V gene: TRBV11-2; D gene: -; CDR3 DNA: TGTGCCAGCAGCTTAGCCGGGAGCAATCAGCCCCAGCATTTT; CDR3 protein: CASSLAGSNQPQHF
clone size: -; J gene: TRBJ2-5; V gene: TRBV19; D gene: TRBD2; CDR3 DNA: TGTGCCAGTAGTACATATCCTTCTCTAGCGGGAGGGCCTGTGACCCAGTACTTC; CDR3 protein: CASSTYPSLAGGPVTQYF
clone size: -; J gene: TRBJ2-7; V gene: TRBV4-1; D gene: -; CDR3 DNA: TGCGCCAGCAGCCTAGACCGGGACTCCTCCTACGAGCAGTACTTC; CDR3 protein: CASSLDRDSSYEQYF
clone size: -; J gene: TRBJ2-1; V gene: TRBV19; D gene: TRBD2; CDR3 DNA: TGTGCCAGTAGTATACTCCCTAGCGGGAGGGGCAATGAGCAGTTCTTC; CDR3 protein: CASSILPSGRGNEQFF
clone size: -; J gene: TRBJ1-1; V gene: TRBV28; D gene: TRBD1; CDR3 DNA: TGTGCCAGCAGTCCGAGGAGGGTCAGGGGGTGGAAGACTGAAGCTTTCTTT; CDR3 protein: CASSPRRVRGWKTEAFF
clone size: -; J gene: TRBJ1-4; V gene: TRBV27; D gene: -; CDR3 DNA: TGTGCCAGCAGTTCCCTCGTTGGGCCGATTGGGGAAAAACTGTTTTTT; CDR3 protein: CASSSLVGPIGEKLFF
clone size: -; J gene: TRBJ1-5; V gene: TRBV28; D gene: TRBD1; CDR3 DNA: TGTGCCAGCACCGCCGGGACAGGGACCCAGCCCCAGCATTTT; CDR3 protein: CASTAGTGTQPQHF
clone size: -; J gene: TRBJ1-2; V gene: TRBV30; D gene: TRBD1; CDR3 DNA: TGTGCCTGGAGGGGGGGACAGTTCCTCTATGGCTACACCTTC; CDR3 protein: CAWRGGQFLYGYTF
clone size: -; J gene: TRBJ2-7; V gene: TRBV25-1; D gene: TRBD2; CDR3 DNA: TGTGCCAGCAGTGCCAGCGGGAGGTGGGAGCAGTACTTC; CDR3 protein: CASSASGRWEQYF
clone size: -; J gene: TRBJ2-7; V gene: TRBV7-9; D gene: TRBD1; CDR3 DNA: TGTGCCAGCAGCGGACAGGTACCCTCCTACGAGCAGTACTTC; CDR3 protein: CASSGQVPSYEQYF
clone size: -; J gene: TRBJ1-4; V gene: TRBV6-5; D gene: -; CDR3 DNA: TGTGCCAGCAGTTGGACCGGGGGGGAAAAACTGTTTTTT; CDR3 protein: CASSWTGGEKLFF
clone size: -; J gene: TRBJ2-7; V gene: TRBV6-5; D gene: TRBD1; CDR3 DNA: TGTGCCAGCAGTCGACAGGGAGTCATAGGCGAGCAGTACTTC; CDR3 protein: CASSRQGVIGEQYF
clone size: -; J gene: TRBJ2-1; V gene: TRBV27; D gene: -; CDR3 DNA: TGTGCCAGCAGTTTAAAGAGCTACTGGTTCTTC; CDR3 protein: CASSLKSYWFF
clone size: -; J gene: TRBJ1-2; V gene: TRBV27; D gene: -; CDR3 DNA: TGTGCCAGCAGTTTGAACAGGGATGGCTATGGCTACACCTTC; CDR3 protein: CASSLNRDGYGYTF
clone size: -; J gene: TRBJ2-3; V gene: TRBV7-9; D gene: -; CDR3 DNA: TGTGCCAGCAGCTTCTTTTCGGATACGCAGTATTTT; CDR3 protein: CASSFFSDTQYF
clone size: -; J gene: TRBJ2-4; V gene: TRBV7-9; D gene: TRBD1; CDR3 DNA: TGTGCCAGCAGCCTCAGTACAGGGGGCGCCGGCAAAAACATTCAGTACTTC; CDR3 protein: CASSLSTGGAGKNIQYF
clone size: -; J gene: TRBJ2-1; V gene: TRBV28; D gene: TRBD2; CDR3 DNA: TGTGCCCTACAAGGGGCGGGAGGGCGCAATGAGCAGTTCTTC; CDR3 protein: CALQGAGGRNEQFF
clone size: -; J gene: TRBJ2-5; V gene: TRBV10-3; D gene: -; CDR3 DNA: TGTGCCATCAGTGAGGAGGGTCCGGGGACCCAGTACTTC; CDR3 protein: CAISEEGPGTQYF
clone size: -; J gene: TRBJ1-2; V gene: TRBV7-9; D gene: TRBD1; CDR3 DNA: TGTGCCAGCAGCTTTGACAGGGACTATGGCTACACCTTC; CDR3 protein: CASSFDRDYGYTF
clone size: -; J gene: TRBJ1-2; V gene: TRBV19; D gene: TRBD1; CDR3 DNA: TGTGCCAGTAGTACGGGGACAGGAGATGGCTACACCTTC; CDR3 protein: CASSTGTGDGYTF
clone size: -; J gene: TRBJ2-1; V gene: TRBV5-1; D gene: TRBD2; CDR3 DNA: TGCGCCAGCAGCTTGACTAGCGGGAGGAGAAATGAGCAGTTCTTC; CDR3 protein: CASSLTSGRRNEQFF
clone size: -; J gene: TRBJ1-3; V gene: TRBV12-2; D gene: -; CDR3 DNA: TGTGCAAGTCGCTTAGCGCGCCAGACAGGTCACACCATATATTTT; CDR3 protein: CASRLARQTGHTIYF
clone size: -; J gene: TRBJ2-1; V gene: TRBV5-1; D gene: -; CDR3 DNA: TGCGCCAGCAGCCAAGTCGGGCAGAACTACAATGAGCAGTTCTTC; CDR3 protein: CASSQVGQNYNEQFF